The present entry profiles one TCR beta chain with its context. This record belongs to a study of T cells after yellow fever vaccination. The ends were cut back, 8 bases at V and 4 bases at J, with 12 bases in the middle. The CDR3 consists of 13 residues. Germline CDR1 is MDHEN and CDR2 is SYDVKM. TCRdb re-analysed the 5' RACE reads in MiXCR, keeping a single row per CDR3 protein. The table lists about 340,000 distinct CDR3 sequences, approximately 12% of them singletons. The chain couples TRBV28 to TRBJ1-5; perhaps TRBD1 as D (5 bases). The specimen comprised CD4+ T cells sorted from PBMCs, sampled 15 days after the yellow fever booster vaccination. The receptor comes from a man aged 18 to 29 who received the YFV17D yellow fever vaccine. CDR3 in amino acids: CASSRGWNQPQHF. CDR3 DNA sequence: TGTGCCAGCTCGAGGGGCTGGAATCAGCCCCAGCATTTT.